The 27 T cell receptor beta chains given below trace back to one sample, sequenced in a study of blood T cell repertoires in COVID-19. Sequencing was performed with immunoSEQ multiplex PCR; in TCRdb, only in-frame clones are kept and a portion is missing. The sample holds about 13,000 clones, roughly 90% seen once. Material for sequencing was peripheral blood. All receptors come from a human donor with active COVID-19. The donor label of this sample is uncertain.

V and J are TRBV24-1 and TRBJ2-3; no reliable D call. Germline V gene lookup returns CDR1 KGHDR and CDR2 SFDVKD. The CDR3 runs to 14 residues. V gave up 2 bases and J gave up 3 bases, with 8 bases separating them. CDR3 in DNA: TGTGCCACCAGTGATTCCAGAGGTACAGATACGCAGTATTTT. Translation gives CATSDSRGTDTQYF.

The rearrangement uses TRBV6-5 and TRBJ2-2; TRBD1 matches at 10 bases. The J segment lost 6 bases and the V segment lost 6 bases, leaving 7 bases of the junction unmatched. Germline assignment: CDR1 MNHEY and CDR2 SVGAGI. CDR3 length: 15 amino acids. The CDR3 DNA follows: TGTGCCAGCAGAAGACAGGGGGCGCTGGCCGGGGAGCTGTTTTTT. Its translation: CASRRQGALAGELFF.

This sequence joins TRBV7-3 and TRBJ2-5; TRBD2 is a possible D gene (6 bases). Trimming took off 2 bases at V and 5 bases at J, with 21 bases between the two ends. CDR3 length: 17 amino acids. The V gene's germline CDR1 is SGHTA and CDR2 FQGTGA. The CDR3 loop is CASSLSGRGGRSETQYF. DNA of the CDR3: TGTGCCAGCAGCTTATCCGGTAGGGGAGGAAGAAGTGAGACCCAGTACTTC.

The chain combines TRBV6-4 with TRBJ1-5; TRBD1 might be the D (6 bases). V was pared by 7 bases and J by 0 bases, with 22 bases between. Germline-derived CDR1 and CDR2 are MRHNA and SNTAGT. CDR3 length: 18 residues. The CDR3 sequence: CASTSDRETGYSNQPQHF. CDR3 nucleotide sequence: TGTGCCAGCACCTCGGACCGTGAAACAGGGTATAGCAATCAGCCCCAGCATTTT.

This chain uses TRBV4-1 with TRBJ2-5; TRBD2 might be the D (5 bases). Germline loops: CDR1 MGHRA, CDR2 YSYEKL. Trimming stripped 0 bases from V and 2 bases from J, with 13 bases between. The CDR3 loop spans 16 amino acids. CDR3 in DNA: TGCGCCAGCAGCCAAGATTGGGCCAGCGGACAAGAGACCCAGTACTTC. This translates into CASSQDWASGQETQYF.

This sequence joins TRBV10-3 and TRBJ2-3; D remains unclear. The CDR3 loop spans 13 amino acids. Trimming cost V 6 bases and J 0 bases, with 7 bases left between them. Germline V lookup: CDR1 ENHRY, CDR2 SYGVKD. CDR3: CAIRLHSTDTQYF. The CDR3 bases are TGTGCCATCAGGTTACATAGCACAGATACGCAGTATTTT.

The gene calls are TRBV6-5 and TRBJ1-5; D perhaps matches TRBD1 (6 bases). CDR1 and CDR2 (germline): MNHEY, SVGAGI. The germline V and J ends were trimmed by 0 bases and 10 bases, with 10 bases remaining between them. The CDR3 consists of 13 residues. The CDR3 sequence: CASSYSSGDPQHF. The CDR3 region has the DNA TGTGCCAGCAGTTACTCGTCAGGGGACCCCCAGCATTTT.

V is TRBV7-8 and J is TRBJ1-1, with TRBD1 as a possible D gene (5 bases). Looked up from germline, CDR1 is SGHVS and CDR2 is FQNEAQ. This CDR3 has 13 amino acids. V shed 2 bases and J shed 7 bases, with 11 bases lying between them. The CDR3 spells CASSLFTGDEAFF. The DNA of the CDR3 is TGTGCCAGCAGCTTATTCACGGGGGATGAAGCTTTCTTT.

The chain links TRBV27 to TRBJ2-5; tentatively, D is TRBD2 (6 bases). Trimming left V 6 bases short and J 4 bases short, with 6 bases between. Germline CDR1 is MNHEY and CDR2 is SMNVEV (reference sequence). The CDR3 extends over 11 amino acids. The CDR3 reads CASRGGETQYF. CDR3 nucleotide sequence: TGTGCCAGCAGGGGAGGAGAGACCCAGTACTTC.

The chain couples TRBV3-1 (or the pseudogene TRBV3-2) to TRBJ2-3; 12 bases are shared with TRBD2. From germline, CDR1 is LGHDT and CDR2 YNNKEL (reference sequence). This CDR3 comprises 17 residues. Trimming at V came to 4 bases and at J to 3 bases, leaving 8 bases not matched to a gene. The CDR3 region is CASSLLLTSGGTDTQYF. The CDR3 region has the DNA TGTGCCAGCAGCCTATTACTGACTAGCGGGGGAACAGATACGCAGTATTTT.

V usage is TRBV7-2 and J usage is TRBJ2-2, with D possibly TRBD1 on 6 matching bases. The CDR3 is made up of 14 amino acids. Germline-derived CDR1 and CDR2 are SGHTA and FQGNSA. The V end lost 5 bases, the J end lost 1 base, and 8 bases lay between the germline ends. CDR3 coding DNA: TGTGCCAGCAGCCCACAGGGGAACACCGGGGAGCTGTTTTTT. Protein: CASSPQGNTGELFF.

The chain joins TRBV5-5 to TRBJ1-4, with D maybe TRBD1 (6 bases). Trimming left V 4 bases short and J 0 bases short, with 13 bases between. Germline loops: CDR1 SGHKS, CDR2 YYEKEE (reference sequence). The CDR3 loop spans 16 amino acids. Here the CDR3 reads CASSRLWTATNEKLFF. For the CDR3, the DNA is TGTGCCAGCAGCCGATTATGGACAGCAACTAATGAAAAACTGTTTTTT.

This clone has only one observation. At one of its ends the junction is not consistent with the germline gene, which may arise from a read error. This chain connects TRBV7-7 to TRBJ2-7, with 10 bases identical to TRBD1. The germline V gene has CDR1 SSHAT and CDR2 FNYEAQ (reference sequence). This CDR3 comprises 13 residues. CDR3 protein: CASSPGQGREQYF. CDR3 DNA: TGTGCTAGCAGCCCGGGACAGGGGAGGGAGCAGTACTTC.

This chain connects TRBV10-3 to TRBJ2-7, with 9 bases identical to TRBD1. V was clipped by 3 bases and J by 11 bases; unmatched bases: 5. Per germline, CDR1 ENHRY and CDR2 SYGVKD. The CDR3 extends over 12 amino acids. The CDR3 is CAISEPGTGKYF. The DNA of the CDR3 is TGTGCCATCAGTGAACCCGGGACAGGGAAGTACTTC.

The gene calls are TRBV9 and TRBJ2-1; TRBD2 matches 11 bases. The germline gives CDR1 SGDLS, CDR2 YYNGEE. This CDR3 has 18 amino acids. J was trimmed by 6 bases and V by 4 bases; bases with no gene match: 15. CDR3 nucleotide sequence: TGTGCCAGCAGCCACAACGGGGGACCGGGACTAGCGGTCAATGAGCAGTTCTTC. Translated, it gives CASSHNGGPGLAVNEQFF.

V usage is TRBV6-5 and J usage is TRBJ1-4; D uncertain. The CDR3 is 13 residues long. The ends were cut back, 3 bases at V and 8 bases at J, with 10 bases in the middle. Germline V gene sequence: CDR1 MNHEY, CDR2 SVGAGI. CDR3 amino acids: CASSYGLREKLFF. The DNA for the CDR3 is TGTGCCAGCAGTTATGGTTTGAGGGAAAAACTGTTTTTT.

This chain links TRBV4-2 with TRBJ2-3, with 8 bases aligning to TRBD2. In germline, CDR1 is LGHNA, CDR2 YNFKEQ. This CDR3 has 16 amino acids. After removal of 2 bases from V and 2 bases from J, the junction contained 6 bases not matched to a gene. CDR3 coding DNA: TGTGCCAGCAGCCAACAACTAGCGGAACTCACAGATACGCAGTATTTT. This translates into CASSQQLAELTDTQYF.

V is TRBV7-9 and J is TRBJ1-3, with unresolved D. The CDR3 extends over 15 amino acids. The germline gives CDR1 SEHNR, CDR2 FQNEAQ (reference sequence). V was pared by 5 bases and J by 0 bases, with 11 bases between. The CDR3 coding sequence is TGTGCCAGCAGCCTCCGCGGGGTCTCTGGAAACACCATATATTTT. Its translation is CASSLRGVSGNTIYF.

A few counts support this clone. CDR3 sequence: CASRQSGTGLNQPQHF. CDR3 nucleotide sequence: TGTGCCAGCAGGCAATCCGGGACAGGACTCAATCAGCCCCAGCATTTT. The chain is built from TRBV14 and TRBJ1-5, with 8 nucleotides matching TRBD1. With 6 bases clipped from V and 3 bases from J, the junction kept 10 bases outside the gene matches. Germline lookup yields CDR1 SGHDN and CDR2 FVKESK. This CDR3 contains 16 residues.

This clone is large (0.1 to 1%) within its sample. This rearrangement joins TRBV28 to TRBJ1-1; a weak D match, TRBD1 (5 bases). V lost 2 bases to trimming and J lost 1 base, with 8 bases between them. The CDR3 is made up of 14 amino acids. Germline CDR1 and CDR2: MDHEN and SYDVKM. CDR3 sequence reads: CASSLDQGNTEAFF. The CDR3 DNA reads TGTGCCAGCAGTTTAGACCAGGGGAACACTGAAGCTTTCTTT.

V usage is TRBV15 and J usage is TRBJ1-1, with D perhaps TRBD1 (5 bases). Germline CDR1 and CDR2: LNHNV and YYDKDF (reference sequence). CDR3 length: 17 residues. The V end was cut by 0 bases, the J end by 6 bases, with 20 bases between. DNA of the CDR3: TGTGCCACCAGCAGAGATCGAGGAAGGGGAACATTTGCTGAAGCTTTCTTT. Protein: CATSRDRGRGTFAEAFF.

The chain is built from TRBV7-3 and TRBJ2-1, with TRBD2 matching over 14 bases. The CDR3 is 15 residues long. The trim removed 3 bases at V and 9 bases at J, leaving 4 bases unmatched. Germline V gene lookup returns CDR1 SGHTA and CDR2 FQGTGA. The CDR3 nucleotides read TGTGCCAGCAGCTTGACTAGCGGGGGGGTTAGTGAGCAGTTCTTC. It encodes CASSLTSGGVSEQFF.

This clone was observed a single time. The V and J genes are TRBV5-6 and TRBJ2-3; D might be TRBD1 (6 bases). V lost 0 bases, J lost 4 bases, and 15 bases lay in between. The CDR3 has 16 residues. The germline V gene encodes CDR1 SGHDT and CDR2 YYEEEE. The CDR3 DNA reads TGTGCCAGCAGCTTGGTGGGGGCGCGGGCCGCAGATACGCAGTATTTT. Residues: CASSLVGARAADTQYF.

This clone was seen a single time. This chain uses TRBV9 with TRBJ2-1; TRBD1 is a possible D gene (6 bases). Trimming pared 0 bases from V and 9 bases from J, leaving 13 bases between. The CDR3 has 14 amino acids. Per the germline V gene, CDR1 is SGDLS and CDR2 is YYNGEE. CDR3 residues: CASSVAPGESEQFF. The DNA of the CDR3 is TGTGCCAGCAGCGTAGCTCCAGGGGAGAGTGAGCAGTTCTTC.

The CDR3: CASSSSGQGVTDTQYF. As DNA, the CDR3 is TGTGCCAGCAGTTCAAGCGGGCAGGGGGTGACAGATACGCAGTATTTT. The chain employs TRBV7-6 and TRBJ2-3; the D gene is possibly TRBD1 (7 bases). Between the trimmed V and J ends, which lost 6 bases and 3 bases, there was a span of 19 bases. Germline values: CDR1 SGHVS, CDR2 FNYEAQ. CDR3 length: 16 amino acids.

V usage is TRBV5-5 and J usage is TRBJ2-5, with 7 nucleotides matching TRBD1. The CDR3 runs to 12 residues. Per the germline V gene, CDR1 is SGHKS and CDR2 is YYEKEE (reference sequence). The ends lost 7 bases at V and 4 bases at J; junction bases unmatched: 4. The CDR3 DNA reads TGTGCCAGCGACAGGGATTCAGAGACCCAGTACTTC. Amino acid sequence: CASDRDSETQYF.

This clone was observed a single time. V gene TRBV6-1 combines with J gene TRBJ1-3; D might be TRBD1 (5 bases). The CDR3 extends over 16 amino acids. The V end was cut by 1 base, the J end by 0 bases, with 10 bases between. The germline V gene encodes CDR1 MNHNS and CDR2 SASEGT. CDR3 in DNA: TGTGCCAGCAGTGAAGGGGGCCCGGACTCTGGAAACACCATATATTTT. Amino acids: CASSEGGPDSGNTIYF.